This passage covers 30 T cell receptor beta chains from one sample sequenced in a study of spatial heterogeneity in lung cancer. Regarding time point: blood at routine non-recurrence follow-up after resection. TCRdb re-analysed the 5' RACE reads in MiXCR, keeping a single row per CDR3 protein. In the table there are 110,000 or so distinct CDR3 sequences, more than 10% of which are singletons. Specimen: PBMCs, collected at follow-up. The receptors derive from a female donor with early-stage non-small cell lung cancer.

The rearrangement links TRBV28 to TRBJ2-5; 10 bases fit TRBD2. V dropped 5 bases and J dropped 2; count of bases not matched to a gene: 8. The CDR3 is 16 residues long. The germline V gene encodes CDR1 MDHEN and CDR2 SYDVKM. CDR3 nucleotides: TGTGCCAGCAGTCCACGAAGCGGGAGGGGGCAAGAGACCCAGTACTTC. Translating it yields CASSPRSGRGQETQYF.

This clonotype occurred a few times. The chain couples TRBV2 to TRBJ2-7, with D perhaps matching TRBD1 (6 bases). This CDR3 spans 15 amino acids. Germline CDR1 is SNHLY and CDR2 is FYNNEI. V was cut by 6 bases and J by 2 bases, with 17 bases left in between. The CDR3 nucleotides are TGTGCCAGCAGCGTCCGGGACATAAAAACCTACGAGCAGTACTTC. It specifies CASSVRDIKTYEQYF.

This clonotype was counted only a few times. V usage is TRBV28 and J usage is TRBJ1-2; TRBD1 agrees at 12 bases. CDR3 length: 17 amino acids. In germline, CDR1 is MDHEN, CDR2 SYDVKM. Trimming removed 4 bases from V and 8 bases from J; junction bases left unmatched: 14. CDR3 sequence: CASSSPGQGAVKGGYTF. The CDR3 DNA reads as TGTGCCAGCAGTTCTCCGGGACAGGGGGCCGTAAAGGGAGGCTACACCTTC.

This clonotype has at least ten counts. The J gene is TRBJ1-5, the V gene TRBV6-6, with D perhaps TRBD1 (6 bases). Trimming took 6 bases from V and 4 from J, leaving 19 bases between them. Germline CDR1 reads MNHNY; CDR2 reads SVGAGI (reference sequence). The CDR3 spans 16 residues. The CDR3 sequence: CASSPAQGPANQPQHF. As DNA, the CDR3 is TGTGCCAGCAGCCCGGCACAGGGCCCTGCAAATCAGCCCCAGCATTTT.

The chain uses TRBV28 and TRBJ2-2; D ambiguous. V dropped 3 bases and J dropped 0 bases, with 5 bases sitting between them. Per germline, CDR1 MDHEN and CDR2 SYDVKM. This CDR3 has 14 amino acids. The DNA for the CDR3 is TGTGCCAGCAGTTTGAATCCGAACACCGGGGAGCTGTTTTTT. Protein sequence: CASSLNPNTGELFF.

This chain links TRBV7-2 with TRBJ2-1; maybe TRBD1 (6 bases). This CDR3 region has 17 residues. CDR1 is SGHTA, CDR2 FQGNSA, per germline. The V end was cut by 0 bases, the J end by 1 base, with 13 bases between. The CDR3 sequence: CASSLATDSQSYNEQFF. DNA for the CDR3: TGTGCCAGCAGCTTAGCAACGGACAGCCAATCCTACAATGAGCAGTTCTTC.

CDR3 coding DNA: TGTGCCACCCGAGGACAGGAGAACACCGGGGAGCTGTTTTTT. It encodes CATRGQENTGELFF. The V gene is TRBV28, the J gene TRBJ2-2, with TRBD1 matching 7 bases. This CDR3 contains 14 residues. V gave up 10 bases and J gave up 1 base; unmatched junction bases: 6. Germline lookup yields CDR1 MDHEN and CDR2 SYDVKM.

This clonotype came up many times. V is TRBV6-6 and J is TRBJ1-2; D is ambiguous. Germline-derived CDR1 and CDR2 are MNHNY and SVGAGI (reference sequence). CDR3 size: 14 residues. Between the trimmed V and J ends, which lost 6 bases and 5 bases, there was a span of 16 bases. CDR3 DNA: TGTGCCAGCAGCCCGCGGACCGAGTGGTATGGCTACACCTTC. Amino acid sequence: CASSPRTEWYGYTF.

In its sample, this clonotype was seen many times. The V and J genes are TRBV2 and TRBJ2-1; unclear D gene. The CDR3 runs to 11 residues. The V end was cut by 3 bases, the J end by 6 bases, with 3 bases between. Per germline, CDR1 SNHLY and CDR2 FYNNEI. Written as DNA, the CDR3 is TGTGCCAGCAGTGAGCTCAATGAGCAGTTCTTC. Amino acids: CASSELNEQFF.

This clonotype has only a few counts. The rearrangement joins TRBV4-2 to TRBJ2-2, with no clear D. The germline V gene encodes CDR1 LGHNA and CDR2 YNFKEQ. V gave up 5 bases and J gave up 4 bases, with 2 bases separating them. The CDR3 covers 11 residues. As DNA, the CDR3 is TGTGCCAGCAGCTTCACCGGGGAGCTGTTTTTT. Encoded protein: CASSFTGELFF.

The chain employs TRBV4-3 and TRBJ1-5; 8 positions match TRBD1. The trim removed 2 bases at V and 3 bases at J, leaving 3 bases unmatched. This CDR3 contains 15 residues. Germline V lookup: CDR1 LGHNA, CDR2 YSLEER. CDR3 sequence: CASSQSGQANQPQHF. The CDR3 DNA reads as TGCGCCAGCAGCCAATCGGGACAGGCCAATCAGCCCCAGCATTTT.

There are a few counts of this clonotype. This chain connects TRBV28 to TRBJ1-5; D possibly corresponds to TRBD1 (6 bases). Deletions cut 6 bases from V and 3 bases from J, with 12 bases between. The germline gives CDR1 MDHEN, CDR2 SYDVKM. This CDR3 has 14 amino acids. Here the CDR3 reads CASSKGGANQPQHF. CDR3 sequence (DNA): TGTGCCAGCAGCAAGGGGGGGGCCAATCAGCCCCAGCATTTT.

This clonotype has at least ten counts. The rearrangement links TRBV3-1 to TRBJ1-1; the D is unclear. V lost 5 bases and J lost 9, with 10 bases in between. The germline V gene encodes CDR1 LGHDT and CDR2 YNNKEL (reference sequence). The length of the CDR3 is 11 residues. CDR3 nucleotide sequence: TGTGCCAGCAGCAATAGGCTTAAAGCTTTCTTT. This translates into CASSNRLKAFF.

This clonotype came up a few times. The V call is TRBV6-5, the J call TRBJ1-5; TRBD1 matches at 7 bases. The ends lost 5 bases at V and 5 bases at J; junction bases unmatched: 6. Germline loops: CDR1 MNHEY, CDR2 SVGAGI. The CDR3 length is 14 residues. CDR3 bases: TGTGCCAGCAGTAGGGGACAGAACTATCAGCCCCAGCATTTT. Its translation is CASSRGQNYQPQHF.

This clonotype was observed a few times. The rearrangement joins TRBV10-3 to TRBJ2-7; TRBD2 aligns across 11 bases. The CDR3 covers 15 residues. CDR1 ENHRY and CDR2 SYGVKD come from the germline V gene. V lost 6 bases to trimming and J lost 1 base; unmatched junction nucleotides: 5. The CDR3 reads CAIRDTSGSSYEQYF. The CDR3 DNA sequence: TGTGCCATCAGGGATACTAGCGGGAGTTCCTACGAGCAGTACTTC.

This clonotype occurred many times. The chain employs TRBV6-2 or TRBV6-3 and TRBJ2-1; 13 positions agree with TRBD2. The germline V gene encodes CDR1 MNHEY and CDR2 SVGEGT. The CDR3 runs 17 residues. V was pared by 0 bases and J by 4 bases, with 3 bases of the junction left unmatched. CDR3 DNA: TGTGCCAGCAGTTACTCCGGGACTAGCGGGATTTACAATGAGCAGTTCTTC. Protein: CASSYSGTSGIYNEQFF.

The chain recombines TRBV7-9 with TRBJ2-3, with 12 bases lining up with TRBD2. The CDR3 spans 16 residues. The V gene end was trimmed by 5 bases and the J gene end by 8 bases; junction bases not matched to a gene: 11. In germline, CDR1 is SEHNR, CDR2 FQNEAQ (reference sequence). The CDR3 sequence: CASSILFGLAGRTQYF. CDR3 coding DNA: TGTGCCAGCAGCATACTCTTTGGACTAGCGGGACGTACGCAGTATTTT.

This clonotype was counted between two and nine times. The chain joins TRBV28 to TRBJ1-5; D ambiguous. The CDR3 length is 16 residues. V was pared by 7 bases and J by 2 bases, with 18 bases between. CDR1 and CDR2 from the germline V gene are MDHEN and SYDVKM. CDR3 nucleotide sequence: TGTGCCAGCAACGATCCGGGAAATTATCGCAATCAGCCCCAGCATTTT. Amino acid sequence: CASNDPGNYRNQPQHF.

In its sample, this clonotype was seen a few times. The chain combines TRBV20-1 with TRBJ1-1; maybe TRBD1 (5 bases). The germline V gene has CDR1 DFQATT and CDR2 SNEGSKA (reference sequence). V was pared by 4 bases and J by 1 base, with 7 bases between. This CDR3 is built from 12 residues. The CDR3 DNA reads TGCAGTGCTATAAGGGGGAACACTGAAGCTTTCTTT. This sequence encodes CSAIRGNTEAFF.

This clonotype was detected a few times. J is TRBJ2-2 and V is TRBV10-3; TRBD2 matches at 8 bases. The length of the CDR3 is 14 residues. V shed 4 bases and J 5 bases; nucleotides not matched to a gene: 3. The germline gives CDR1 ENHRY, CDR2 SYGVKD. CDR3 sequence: CAISGTSFTGELFF. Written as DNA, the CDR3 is TGTGCCATCAGTGGGACTAGCTTTACCGGGGAGCTGTTTTTT.

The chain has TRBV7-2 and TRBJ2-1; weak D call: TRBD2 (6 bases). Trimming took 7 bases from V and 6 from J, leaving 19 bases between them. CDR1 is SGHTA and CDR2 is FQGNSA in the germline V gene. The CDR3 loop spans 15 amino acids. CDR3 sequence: CASTPGGSGSNEQFF. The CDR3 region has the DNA TGTGCCAGCACCCCTGGGGGTAGCGGCTCCAATGAGCAGTTCTTC.

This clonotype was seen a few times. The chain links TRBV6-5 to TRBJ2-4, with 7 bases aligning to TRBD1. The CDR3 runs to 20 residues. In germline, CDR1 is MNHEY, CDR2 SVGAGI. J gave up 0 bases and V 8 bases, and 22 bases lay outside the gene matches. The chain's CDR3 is CASPTGTDRSHKKAKNIQYF. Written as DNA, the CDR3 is TGTGCCAGCCCTACCGGAACGGACAGGTCACATAAGAAAGCCAAAAACATTCAGTACTTC.

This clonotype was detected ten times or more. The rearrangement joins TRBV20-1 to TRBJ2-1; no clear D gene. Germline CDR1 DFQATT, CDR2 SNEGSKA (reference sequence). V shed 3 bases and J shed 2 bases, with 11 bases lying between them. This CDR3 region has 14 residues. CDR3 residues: CSASKIRAYNEQFF. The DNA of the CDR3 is TGCAGTGCTAGTAAGATCAGAGCCTACAATGAGCAGTTCTTC.

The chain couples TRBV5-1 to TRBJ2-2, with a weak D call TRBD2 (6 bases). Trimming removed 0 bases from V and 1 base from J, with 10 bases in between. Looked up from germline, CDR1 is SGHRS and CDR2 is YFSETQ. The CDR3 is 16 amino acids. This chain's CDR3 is CASSLDWGLNTGELFF. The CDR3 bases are TGCGCCAGCAGCTTGGACTGGGGACTGAACACCGGGGAGCTGTTTTTT.

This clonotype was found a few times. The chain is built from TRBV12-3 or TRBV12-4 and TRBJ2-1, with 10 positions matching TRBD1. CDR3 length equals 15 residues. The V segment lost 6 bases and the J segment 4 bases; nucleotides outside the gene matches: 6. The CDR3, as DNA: TGTGCCAGCAGCACCCCGGGACAGGGGTACAATGAGCAGTTCTTC. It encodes CASSTPGQGYNEQFF.

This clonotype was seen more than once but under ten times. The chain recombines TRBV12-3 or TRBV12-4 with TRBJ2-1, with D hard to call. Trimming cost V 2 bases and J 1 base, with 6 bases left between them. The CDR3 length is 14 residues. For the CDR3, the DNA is TGTGCCAGCAGTTTAAGGCTGTCCTACAATGAGCAGTTCTTC. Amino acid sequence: CASSLRLSYNEQFF.

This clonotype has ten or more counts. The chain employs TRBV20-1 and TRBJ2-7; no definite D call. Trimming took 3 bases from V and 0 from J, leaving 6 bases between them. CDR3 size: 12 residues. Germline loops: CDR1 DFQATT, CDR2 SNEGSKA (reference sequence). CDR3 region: CSASGISYEQYF. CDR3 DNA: TGCAGTGCTAGCGGAATCTCCTACGAGCAGTACTTC.

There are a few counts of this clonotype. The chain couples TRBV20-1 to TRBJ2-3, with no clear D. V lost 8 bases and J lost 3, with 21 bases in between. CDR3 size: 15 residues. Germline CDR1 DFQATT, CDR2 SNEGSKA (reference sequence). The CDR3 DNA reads TGCAGTCCCGATCGGCCTAGAATTTCAACAGATACGCAGTATTTT. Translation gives CSPDRPRISTDTQYF.

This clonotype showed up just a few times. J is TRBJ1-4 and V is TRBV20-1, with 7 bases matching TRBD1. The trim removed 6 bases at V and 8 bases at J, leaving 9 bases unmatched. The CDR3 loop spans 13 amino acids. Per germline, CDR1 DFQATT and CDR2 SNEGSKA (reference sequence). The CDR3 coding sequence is TGCAGTGCCATAGACAGGGATAACGAAAAACTGTTTTTT. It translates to CSAIDRDNEKLFF.

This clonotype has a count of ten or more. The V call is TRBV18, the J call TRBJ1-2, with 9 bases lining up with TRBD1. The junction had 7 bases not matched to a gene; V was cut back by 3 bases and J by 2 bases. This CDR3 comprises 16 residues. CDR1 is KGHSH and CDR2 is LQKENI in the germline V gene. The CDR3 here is CASSPGTGRINYGYTF. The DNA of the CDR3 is TGTGCCAGCTCACCCGGGACAGGGCGGATCAACTATGGCTACACCTTC.